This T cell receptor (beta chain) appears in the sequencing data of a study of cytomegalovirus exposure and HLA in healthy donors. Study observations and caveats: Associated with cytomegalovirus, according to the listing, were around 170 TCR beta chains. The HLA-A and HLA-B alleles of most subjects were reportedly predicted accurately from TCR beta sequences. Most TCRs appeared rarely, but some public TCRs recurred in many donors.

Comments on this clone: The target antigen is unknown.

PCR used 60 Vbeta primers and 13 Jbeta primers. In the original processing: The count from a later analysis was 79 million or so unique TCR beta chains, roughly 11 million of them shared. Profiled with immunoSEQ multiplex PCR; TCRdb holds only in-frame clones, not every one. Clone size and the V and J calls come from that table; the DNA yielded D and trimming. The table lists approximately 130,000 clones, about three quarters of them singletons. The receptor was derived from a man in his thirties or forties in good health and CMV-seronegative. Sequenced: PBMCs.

The CDR3: CASSPSLARRGNEQFF. The CDR3 DNA follows: TGTGCCAGTAGTCCCTCCCTAGCGAGACGGGGGAATGAGCAGTTCTTC. The chain employs TRBV19 and TRBJ2-1; a possible D gene is TRBD2 (6 bases). In germline, CDR1 is LNHDA, CDR2 SQIVND (reference sequence). With 5 bases removed from V and 7 bases from J, the gap between germline ends came to 21 bases. The CDR3 covers 16 residues.